Shown below are 22 T cell receptor beta chains from a single sample sequenced in a study of blood T cell repertoires in COVID-19. The repertoire was sequenced with immunoSEQ multiplex PCR; TCRdb's copy has only in-frame clones and lacks some. The data hold just over 150,000 clones, with approximately 79% observed a single time. Sample: peripheral blood. The receptors stem from a woman aged 40-49 years with COVID-19, enrolled during active disease.

The chain joins TRBV5-1 to TRBJ2-1, with 9 bases lining up with TRBD1. The CDR3 is made up of 14 amino acids. J was trimmed by 4 bases and V by 7 bases; bases with no gene match: 6. Germline V gene sequence: CDR1 SGHRS, CDR2 YFSETQ. CDR3 nucleotide sequence: TGCGCCAGCCGCGGGACAGGGAAGTACAATGAGCAGTTCTTC. Amino acid sequence: CASRGTGKYNEQFF.

J is TRBJ1-2 and V is TRBV5-4; D call uncertain. The CDR3 covers 12 residues. The germline V and J ends were trimmed by 4 bases and 7 bases, with 11 bases remaining between them. Germline V lookup: CDR1 SGHNT, CDR2 YYREEE (reference sequence). CDR3 amino acids: CASSLELGGYTF. The CDR3 DNA reads as TGTGCCAGCAGCCTAGAACTCGGTGGCTACACCTTC.

This clone was detected many times. This rearrangement joins TRBV9 to TRBJ2-7; no reliable D call. The CDR3 extends over 11 amino acids. Germline CDR1 and CDR2: SGDLS and YYNGEE. Deletions cut 4 bases from V and 7 bases from J, with 9 bases between. The CDR3 region is CASSSPLEQYF. The DNA of the CDR3 is TGTGCCAGCAGCTCCCCCTTGGAGCAGTACTTC. The entire variable domain, with the rest obtained from reference TRBV9 and TRBJ2-7, is as follows: DSGVTQTPKHLITATGQRVTLRCSPRSGDLSVYWYQQSLDQGLQFLIQYYNGEERAKGNILERFSAQQFPDLHSELNLSSLELGDSALYFCASSSPLEQYFGPGTRLTVT.

The V call is TRBV3-1 (or the pseudogene TRBV3-2), the J call TRBJ2-4; no reliable D call. Deletions cut 1 base from V and 3 bases from J, with 7 bases between. The CDR3 has 14 residues. CDR1 is LGHDT, CDR2 YNNKEL, per germline (reference sequence). For the CDR3, the DNA is TGTGCCAGCAGCCAAGCTCTAGGCAAAAACATTCAGTACTTC. Translated: CASSQALGKNIQYF.

The chain is built from TRBV4-2 and TRBJ1-6, with 8 nucleotides matching TRBD1. The CDR3 spans 18 residues. V lost 0 bases, J lost 2 bases, and 6 bases stayed unmatched. CDR1 LGHNA and CDR2 YNFKEQ come from the germline V gene. The CDR3 nucleotides read TGTGCCAGCAGCCAAGACGACAGGGGTTTGACCTATAATTCACCCCTCCACTTT. Its protein is CASSQDDRGLTYNSPLHF.

Ten or more counts support this clone. The V and J genes are TRBV6-1 and TRBJ2-4; D remains unclear. The CDR3 is 13 amino acids. Trimming pared 3 bases from V and 1 base from J, leaving 4 bases between. The germline gives CDR1 MNHNS, CDR2 SASEGT. The CDR3 DNA reads TGTGCCAGCAGTGACAGGGCCAAAAACATTCAGTACTTC. Protein product: CASSDRAKNIQYF.

The rearrangement uses TRBV24-1 and TRBJ2-1; D is perhaps TRBD2 (6 bases). V was shortened by 9 bases and J by 4 bases, with 15 bases between the two germline ends. CDR1 is KGHDR and CDR2 is SFDVKD in the germline V gene. The CDR3 is made up of 14 amino acids. For the CDR3, the DNA is TGTGCCACCCAGGGTGGGGGGAGGTACAATGAGCAGTTCTTC. Residues: CATQGGGRYNEQFF.

The chain links TRBV28 to TRBJ2-5; D is unresolved. This CDR3 has 16 amino acids. The V and J ends lost 1 base and 2 bases respectively, with 14 bases between them. In germline, CDR1 is MDHEN, CDR2 SYDVKM. The CDR3 loop reads CASSLSPPGSQETQYF. The CDR3, as DNA: TGTGCCAGCAGTTTATCCCCACCGGGTTCTCAAGAGACCCAGTACTTC.

This chain uses TRBV3-1 (or the pseudogene TRBV3-2) with TRBJ1-1; 11 bases are a match to TRBD1. Per germline, CDR1 LGHDT and CDR2 YNNKEL (reference sequence). The CDR3 sequence is 17 residues long. V lost 4 bases and J lost 1; bases outside the gene matches: 8. The CDR3 nucleotides read TGTGCCAGCAGCCCCGGGACAGGGGGAGGGTCGAACACTGAAGCTTTCTTT. Translated, it gives CASSPGTGGGSNTEAFF.

V and J are TRBV6-1 and TRBJ2-7; 12 nucleotides match TRBD2. This CDR3 spans 18 amino acids. V lost 2 bases, J lost 4 bases, and 12 bases stayed unmatched. Germline CDR1 and CDR2: MNHNS and SASEGT. The CDR3: CASSEFPSGGASIYEQYV. The CDR3 DNA reads TGTGCCAGCAGTGAATTTCCTAGCGGGGGGGCATCGATTTACGAGCAGTACGTC.

The chain combines TRBV5-1 with TRBJ2-1; 10 bases are shared with TRBD1. The CDR3 has 15 residues. From germline, CDR1 is SGHRS and CDR2 YFSETQ. V dropped 4 bases and J dropped 4; count of bases not matched to a gene: 5. CDR3 in amino acids: CASSLGQGRYNEQFF. The CDR3 DNA sequence: TGCGCCAGCAGCCTGGGACAGGGGCGATACAATGAGCAGTTCTTC.

This sequence joins TRBV2 and TRBJ1-4, with unresolved D. Trimming removed 6 bases from V and 12 bases from J, with 14 bases in between. The CDR3 loop spans 12 amino acids. Germline V CDR1 and CDR2: SNHLY, FYNNEI. CDR3 region: CASSNLPAELFF. DNA for the CDR3: TGTGCCAGCAGCAACCTACCCGCGGAACTGTTTTTT.

The rearrangement uses TRBV6-4 and TRBJ1-2; TRBD1 matches 12 bases. V dropped 7 bases and J dropped 4; count of bases not matched to a gene: 13. This CDR3 has 17 residues. CDR1 and CDR2 (germline): MRHNA, SNTAGT. The CDR3 reads CASTPGTGGSDTYGYTF. CDR3 bases: TGTGCCAGCACCCCCGGGACAGGGGGCTCTGACACCTATGGCTACACCTTC.

The J gene is TRBJ2-2, the V gene TRBV3-1 (or the pseudogene TRBV3-2), with a possible D match to TRBD1 (7 bases). This CDR3 is built from 17 residues. The V end lost 0 bases, the J end lost 4 bases, and 15 bases lay between the germline ends. Germline V CDR1 and CDR2: LGHDT, YNNKEL (reference sequence). The CDR3 loop is CASSQDLGQEGTGELFF. The CDR3 DNA sequence: TGTGCCAGCAGCCAAGATCTAGGACAGGAGGGCACCGGGGAGCTGTTTTTT.

The chain carries TRBV5-1 and TRBJ2-5; TRBD2 matches 9 bases. V shed 4 bases, J shed 4 bases, and the junction held 2 bases outside the gene matches. In germline, CDR1 is SGHRS, CDR2 YFSETQ. The CDR3 consists of 13 residues. As DNA, the CDR3 is TGCGCCAGCAGCACGACTAGCGGAGAGACCCAGTACTTC. Translated, it gives CASSTTSGETQYF. The whole variable domain, remainder taken from reference TRBV5-1 and TRBJ2-5, is KAGVTQTPRYLIKTRGQQVTLSCSPISGHRSVSWYQQTPGQGLQFLFEYFSETQRNKGNFPGRFSGRQFSNSRSEMNVSTLELGDSALYLCASSTTSGETQYFGPGTRLLVL.

In regard to this clone: Mismatch with germline at one junction end may stem from a read error. The chain couples TRBV2 to TRBJ2-5; 9 bases are a match to TRBD2. The CDR3 length is 12 residues. Germline CDR1 and CDR2: SNHLY and FYNNEI. The CDR3 region has the DNA TGTGCCAGCAGTGAAAGGAGTGCGGGGGGGCACTTC. Encoded protein: CASSERSAGGHF.

This clone was observed once. This chain joins TRBV11-1 and TRBJ2-7; D is possibly TRBD1 (6 bases). Trimming removed 2 bases from V and 4 bases from J, with 15 bases in between. Germline assignment: CDR1 SGHAT and CDR2 FQDESV (reference sequence). The CDR3 is made up of 15 amino acids. DNA of the CDR3: TGTGCCAGCAGCTTAAACCAGGGGCCCCTTTACGAGCAGTACTTC. It codes for CASSLNQGPLYEQYF.

V is TRBV7-2 and J is TRBJ2-2; 8 bases align to TRBD1. The germline V gene encodes CDR1 SGHTA and CDR2 FQGNSA. V lost 6 bases, J lost 7 bases, and 10 bases stayed unmatched. The CDR3 consists of 15 residues. Written as DNA, the CDR3 is TGTGCCAGCAGATTGGACAGGGCAGTCAGCGGGGAGCTGTTTTTT. Translation gives CASRLDRAVSGELFF.

The chain links TRBV18 to TRBJ1-1; possible D gene TRBD1, 5 bases. The CDR3 sequence is 13 residues long. The V gene lost 6 bases and the J gene lost 1 base, with 9 bases spanning the gap. Germline CDR1 is KGHSH and CDR2 is LQKENI. The DNA of the CDR3 is TGTGCCAGCTCGTACGACAGGAACACTGAAGCTTTCTTT. Its protein product is CASSYDRNTEAFF.

The V gene is TRBV6-5, the J gene TRBJ1-6, with D perhaps matching TRBD1 (6 bases). Germline V gene lookup returns CDR1 MNHEY and CDR2 SVGAGI. CDR3 length: 14 amino acids. V lost 7 bases, J lost 9 bases, and 16 bases lay in between. The CDR3 DNA reads as TGTGCCAGCACCGGGTGGGGGGGCGGTTCACCCCTCCACTTT. Translation: CASTGWGGGSPLHF.

CDR3 amino acids: CASSFGSMHSELNTEAFF. The CDR3 DNA is TGTGCCAGCAGCTTCGGGAGTATGCATTCCGAATTGAACACTGAAGCTTTCTTT. The V call is TRBV13, the J call TRBJ1-1, with D unclear. CDR1 is PRHDT, CDR2 FYEKMQ, per germline (reference sequence). This CDR3 contains 18 residues. The germline V and J ends were trimmed by 3 bases and 0 bases, with 20 bases remaining between them.

The rearrangement uses TRBV30 and TRBJ2-1; D might be TRBD2 (6 bases). The V and J ends lost 3 bases and 7 bases respectively, with 10 bases between them. Germline CDR1 and CDR2: GTSNPN and SVGIG (reference sequence). The CDR3 extends over 12 amino acids. The CDR3 coding sequence is TGTGCCTGGAGGCCTCTAGCGAATGAGCAGTTCTTC. This sequence encodes CAWRPLANEQFF.